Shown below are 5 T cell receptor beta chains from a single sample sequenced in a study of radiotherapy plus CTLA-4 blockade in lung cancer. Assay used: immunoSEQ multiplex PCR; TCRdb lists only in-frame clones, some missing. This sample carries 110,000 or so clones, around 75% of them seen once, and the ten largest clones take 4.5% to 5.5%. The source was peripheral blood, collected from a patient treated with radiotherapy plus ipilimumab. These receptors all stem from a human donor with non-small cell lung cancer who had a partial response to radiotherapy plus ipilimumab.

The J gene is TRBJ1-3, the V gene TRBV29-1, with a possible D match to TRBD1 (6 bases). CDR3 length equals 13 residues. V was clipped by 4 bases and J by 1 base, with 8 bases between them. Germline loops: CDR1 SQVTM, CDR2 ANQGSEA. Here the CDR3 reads CSVVQGSGNTIYF. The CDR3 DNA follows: TGCAGCGTTGTACAGGGATCTGGAAACACCATATATTTT. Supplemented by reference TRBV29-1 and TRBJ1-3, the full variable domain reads SAVISQKPSRDICQRGTSLTIQCQVDSQVTMMFWYRQQPGQSLTLIATANQGSEATYESGFVIDKFPISRPNLTFSTLTVSNMSPEDSSIYLCSVVQGSGNTIYFGEGSWLTVV.

The CDR3: CASSLTGDTEAFF. Written as DNA, the CDR3 is TGCGCCAGCAGTCTAACAGGAGACACTGAAGCTTTCTTT. This chain connects TRBV10-2 to TRBJ1-1, with D perhaps TRBD1 (5 bases). The V end was cut by 5 bases, the J end by 3 bases, with 10 bases between. In germline, CDR1 is WSHSY, CDR2 SAAADI. The CDR3 runs to 13 residues.

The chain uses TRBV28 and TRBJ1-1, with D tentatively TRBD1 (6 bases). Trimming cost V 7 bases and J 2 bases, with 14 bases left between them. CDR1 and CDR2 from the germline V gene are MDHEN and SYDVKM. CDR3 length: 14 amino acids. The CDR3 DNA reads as TGTGCCAGCAATAGAGGGGGAAAAAACACTGAAGCTTTCTTT. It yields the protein CASNRGGKNTEAFF.

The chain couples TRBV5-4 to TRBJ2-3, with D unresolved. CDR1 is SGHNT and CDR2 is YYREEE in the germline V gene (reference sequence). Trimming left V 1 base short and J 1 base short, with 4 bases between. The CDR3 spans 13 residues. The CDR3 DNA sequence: TGTGCCAGCAGCTTGCAGGGCACAGATACGCAGTATTTT. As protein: CASSLQGTDTQYF.

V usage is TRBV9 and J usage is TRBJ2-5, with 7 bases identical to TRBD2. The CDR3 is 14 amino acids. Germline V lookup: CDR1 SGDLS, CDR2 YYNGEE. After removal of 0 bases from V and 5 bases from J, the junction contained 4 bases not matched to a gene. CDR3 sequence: CASSVDRGGETQYF. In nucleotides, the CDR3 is TGTGCCAGCAGCGTAGACCGGGGAGGGGAGACCCAGTACTTC.